Shown below are 18 T cell receptor beta chains from a single sample sequenced in a study of T cells expressing NK-cell markers. TCRdb re-called the 5' RACE reads and gives one entry per CDR3 protein, without DNA. The repertoire table contains 400,000 to 450,000 distinct CDR3 sequences. Sequenced sample: blood T cells: a sorted CD56 or NKG2C T cell subset, CD4+ or CD8+ T cells, or bulk PBMC T cells (not recorded which). The receptors come from a woman aged 18-70 years in good health.

The chain links TRBV15 to TRBJ1-5; lacking DNA, the TRBD1 call made by TCRdb goes unchecked. From germline, CDR1 is LNHNV and CDR2 YYDKDF (reference sequence). The CDR3 contains 14 residues. The CDR3 region is CATSGTSGNQPQHF.

The chain is built from TRBV7-8 and TRBJ1-2. CDR1 is SGHVS and CDR2 is FQNEAQ in the germline V gene. The CDR3 totals 15 residues. The CDR3 protein is CASSPLARGAYGYTF.

The chain is built from TRBV6-2 or TRBV6-3 and TRBJ2-1; TCRdb designates TRBD2, a call that cannot be tested without DNA. Germline CDR1 reads MNHEY; CDR2 reads SVGEGT. This CDR3 is 15 amino acids long. CDR3 sequence: CASSSRLAGANEQFF.

The chain joins TRBV19 to TRBJ1-5. The CDR3 consists of 14 residues. The germline V gene encodes CDR1 LNHDA and CDR2 SQIVND (reference sequence). The CDR3 sequence: CASRVGPVGQPQHF.

The CDR3 sequence is CASSFVEQAYGNTEAFF. The J gene is TRBJ1-1, the V gene TRBV5-1; TCRdb proposes TRBD1, but this gene call is untestable without DNA. CDR1 is SGHRS, CDR2 YFSETQ, per germline. There are 17 residues in the CDR3.

V and J are TRBV6-5 and TRBJ1-2; TCRdb outputs TRBD1, but without DNA this stays unchecked. Germline V CDR1 and CDR2: MNHEY, SVGAGI. The length of the CDR3 is 15 residues. The CDR3: CASSYGGGPGQGDTF.

This chain links TRBV7-9 with TRBJ2-6; the D call from TCRdb, TRBD1, cannot be confirmed without DNA. The CDR3 is 16 residues long. The germline CDR1 and CDR2 sequences are SEHNR and FQNEAQ (reference sequence). The CDR3 sequence: CASSLSGGSGANVLTF.

This chain connects TRBV4-3 to TRBJ2-2; TCRdb's D gene call, TRBD1, goes unchecked for lack of DNA. The CDR3 spans 15 residues. CDR1 is LGHNA, CDR2 YSLEER, per germline. This chain's CDR3 is CASSQVAGDAGELFF.

The J gene is TRBJ2-7, the V gene TRBV20-1; TCRdb proposes TRBD2, but this gene call is untestable without DNA. The CDR3 extends over 14 amino acids. Germline V CDR1 and CDR2: DFQATT, SNEGSKA (reference sequence). CDR3 in amino acids: CSADEGGSTYEQYF.

The chain employs TRBV7-2 and TRBJ2-1; TCRdb reports TRBD1, a call that lacks DNA to check it against. Per the germline V gene, CDR1 is SGHTA and CDR2 is FQGNSA. The CDR3 covers 15 residues. This chain's CDR3 is CASSLGGDPYNEQFF.

The rearrangement uses TRBV6-5 and TRBJ1-2; TCRdb gives TRBD1 as the D gene, but with no DNA this cannot be confirmed. Germline CDR1 MNHEY, CDR2 SVGAGI. The CDR3 spans 12 residues. CDR3 in amino acids: CASSYSTAALTF.

The genes are TRBV13 and TRBJ2-7; checking the TCRdb D call of TRBD1 is not possible without DNA. Germline CDR1 reads PRHDT; CDR2 reads FYEKMQ (reference sequence). CDR3 length: 15 residues. The CDR3 loop reads CASSLGDRNAYEQYF.

This sequence joins TRBV29-1 and TRBJ2-7; absent DNA, TCRdb's TRBD2 call cannot be checked. This CDR3 is 13 amino acids long. Germline V gene sequence: CDR1 SQVTM, CDR2 ANQGSEA. The CDR3 region is CSYGGRSSYEQYF.

The chain employs TRBV7-6 and TRBJ1-1; the TCRdb call, TRBD1, lacks DNA for checking. The germline gives CDR1 SGHVS, CDR2 FNYEAQ. The CDR3 has 19 residues. The CDR3: CASSLTTTGGGGRRTEAFF.

The chain recombines TRBV29-1 with TRBJ2-7; the TCRdb call, TRBD2, lacks DNA for checking. CDR1 is SQVTM, CDR2 ANQGSEA, per germline. This CDR3 has 13 amino acids. The CDR3 protein is CSALAGGPYEQYF.

The chain recombines TRBV7-2 with TRBJ2-7; TCRdb selects TRBD1, and the lack of DNA leaves this call unchecked. Germline V lookup: CDR1 SGHTA, CDR2 FQGNSA. This CDR3 has 16 residues. CDR3 protein: CASSRGGTQGLYEQYF.

The chain uses TRBV11-2 and TRBJ2-7. The CDR3 totals 15 residues. From germline, CDR1 is SGHAT and CDR2 FQNNGV. The chain's CDR3 is CASSLVAEPGYEQYF.

This sequence joins TRBV4-3 and TRBJ2-5; the TCRdb call, TRBD1, lacks DNA for checking. The CDR3 sequence is 16 residues long. Germline-derived CDR1 and CDR2 are LGHNA and YSLEER. The CDR3 region is CASSQDLAGAQETQYF.